The table lists the clone carrying this TCR beta chain with many counts. What it binds is unknown. The data were taken from a study of T cell repertoires in cytomegalovirus infection. TCRdb passed the reads through MiXCR, listing each CDR3 protein once. The table records about 830,000 distinct CDR3 sequences, approximately 30% of them present only once. V was clipped by 5 bases and J by 0 bases, with 13 bases between them. CDR1 and CDR2 (germline): SGHVS, FNYEAQ. CDR3 length: 16 residues. The material sequenced was cultured CD8+ T cells from PBMCs, taken from culture after CMV antigen stimulation. The chain couples TRBV7-6 to TRBJ2-2, with D perhaps TRBD1 (6 bases). The sequence was obtained from a human donor in good health (CMV status not recorded). Some clones in this sample may be carry-over from other donors' samples. CDR3 DNA sequence: TGTGCCAGCAGCAAGACAGGCCTCTCGAACACCGGGGAGCTGTTTTTT. Amino acid sequence: CASSKTGLSNTGELFF.